The 10 T cell receptor beta chains in this list originate from one sample, sequenced in a study of blood T cell repertoires in COVID-19. Measured with immunoSEQ multiplex PCR; TCRdb has only the in-frame clones, and not every one. The sample lists some 150,000 clones, 70% to 90% seen once, with roughly 2.9% in the top ten. Material: peripheral blood. These receptors all stem from a woman in her thirties or forties with active or convalescent COVID-19.

This clone appeared once. This chain uses TRBV29-1 with TRBJ1-2; D unresolved. Trimming shortened V by 6 bases and J by 0 bases, and 11 bases separated the two germline ends. This CDR3 is built from 13 residues. Germline CDR1 reads SQVTM; CDR2 reads ANQGSEA. The CDR3 DNA reads TGCAGCGTCACCAAGAGTACTAACTATGGCTACACCTTC. Its protein product is CSVTKSTNYGYTF.

The V and J genes are TRBV11-3 and TRBJ2-3; D ambiguous. Germline CDR1 and CDR2: SGHNT and YENEEA. Trimming removed 6 bases from V and 6 bases from J, with 10 bases in between. CDR3 length: 12 residues. The chain's CDR3 is CASSHLEDTQYF. The CDR3 nucleotides are TGTGCCAGCAGTCATCTGGAGGATACGCAGTATTTT. Full variable domain (remainder filled in from reference TRBV11-3 and TRBJ2-3): EAGVVQSPRYKIIEKKQPVAFWCNPISGHNTLYWYLQNLGQGPELLIRYENEEAVDDSQLPKDRFSAERLKGVDSTLKIQPAELGDSAVYLCASSHLEDTQYFGPGTRLTVL.

The chain couples TRBV13 to TRBJ1-2, with a weak D call TRBD1 (6 bases). Germline values: CDR1 PRHDT, CDR2 FYEKMQ (reference sequence). This CDR3 region has 15 residues. V lost 5 bases, J lost 4 bases, and 17 bases lay in between. The CDR3 loop is CASSEIGQGPYGYTF. Here the CDR3 DNA reads TGTGCCAGCAGCGAAATCGGGCAGGGGCCCTATGGCTACACCTTC. The full variable domain, in which reference TRBV13 and TRBJ1-2 provide the parts outside the CDR3, is AAGVIQSPRHLIKEKRETATLKCYPIPRHDTVYWYQQGPGQDPQFLISFYEKMQSDKGSIPDRFSAQQFSDYHSELNMSSLELGDSALYFCASSEIGQGPYGYTFGSGTRLTVV.

The chain recombines TRBV3-1 (or the pseudogene TRBV3-2) with TRBJ1-2, with TRBD1 as a possible D gene (6 bases). The length of the CDR3 is 18 residues. Trimming took off 0 bases at V and 1 base at J, with 18 bases between the two ends. Germline CDR1 reads LGHDT; CDR2 reads YNNKEL (reference sequence). The CDR3 reads CASSQDVRGSRFNYGYTF. In DNA, the CDR3 is TGTGCCAGCAGCCAAGATGTCAGGGGTTCGAGGTTTAACTATGGCTACACCTTC.

The chain is built from TRBV5-6 and TRBJ1-2; D may be TRBD1 (6 bases). Germline CDR1 SGHDT, CDR2 YYEEEE. This CDR3 comprises 16 residues. The V gene lost 6 bases and the J gene lost 0 bases, with 18 bases spanning the gap. The CDR3 sequence: CASTLTGSYSNYGYTF. The CDR3 region has the DNA TGTGCCAGCACCTTAACAGGGTCCTACTCTAACTATGGCTACACCTTC.

The rearrangement joins TRBV19 to TRBJ1-4; D unclear. CDR1 and CDR2 from the germline V gene are LNHDA and SQIVND (reference sequence). V dropped 1 base and J dropped 2 bases, with 11 bases sitting between them. The CDR3 has 16 residues. The CDR3 DNA sequence: TGTGCCAGTAGTATAGGATCGGGAATCACTAATGAAAAACTGTTTTTT. Translation: CASSIGSGITNEKLFF.

The V gene is TRBV20-1, the J gene TRBJ1-1, with no clear D. The CDR3 has 11 residues. V shed 6 bases and J shed 2 bases, with 7 bases lying between them. In germline, CDR1 is DFQATT, CDR2 SNEGSKA (reference sequence). CDR3 in amino acids: CSANFNTEAFF. In DNA, the CDR3 is TGCAGTGCCAACTTCAACACTGAAGCTTTCTTT.

This clone was seen just once. The chain couples TRBV4-3 to TRBJ1-2; D remains unclear. The CDR3 sequence is 13 residues long. V lost 3 bases and J 1 base, leaving 6 bases between the germline ends. The germline V gene has CDR1 LGHNA and CDR2 YSLEER. The CDR3 region is CASSQSSNYGYTF. CDR3 sequence (DNA): TGCGCCAGCAGCCAGAGTAGTAACTATGGCTACACCTTC.

This clone was counted between two and nine times. The V call is TRBV28, the J call TRBJ1-3, with 7 bases lining up with TRBD1. This CDR3 has 14 residues. Germline V gene lookup returns CDR1 MDHEN and CDR2 SYDVKM. The V and J ends lost 8 bases and 0 bases, in that order; junction bases with no gene match: 4. This chain's CDR3 is CASRRGYSGNTIYF. The CDR3 DNA reads as TGTGCCAGCCGCAGGGGGTACTCTGGAAACACCATATATTTT.

The chain has TRBV10-2 and TRBJ2-7; 10 bases fit TRBD2. The CDR3 loop spans 15 amino acids. Germline assignment: CDR1 WSHSY and CDR2 SAAADI. The J segment lost 1 base and the V segment lost 6 bases, leaving 6 bases of the junction unmatched. CDR3 amino acids: CASRDRTSGSYEQYF. The CDR3 nucleotides are TGCGCCAGCAGGGATCGGACTAGCGGTTCCTACGAGCAGTACTTC.